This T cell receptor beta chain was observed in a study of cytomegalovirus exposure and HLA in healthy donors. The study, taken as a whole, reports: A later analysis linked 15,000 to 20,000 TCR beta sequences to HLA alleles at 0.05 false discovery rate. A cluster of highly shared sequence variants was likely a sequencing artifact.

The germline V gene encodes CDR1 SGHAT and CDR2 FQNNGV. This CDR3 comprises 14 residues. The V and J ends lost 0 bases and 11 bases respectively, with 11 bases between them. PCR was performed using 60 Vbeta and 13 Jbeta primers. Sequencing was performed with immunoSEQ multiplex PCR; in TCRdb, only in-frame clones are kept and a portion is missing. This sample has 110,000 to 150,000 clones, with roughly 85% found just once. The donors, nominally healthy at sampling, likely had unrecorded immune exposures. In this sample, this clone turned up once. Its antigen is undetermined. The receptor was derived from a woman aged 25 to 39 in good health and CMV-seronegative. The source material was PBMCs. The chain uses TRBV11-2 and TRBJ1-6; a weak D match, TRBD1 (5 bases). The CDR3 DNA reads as TGTGCCAGCAGCTTAGATTGGGGGGGTCCACCCCTCCACTTT. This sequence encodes CASSLDWGGPPLHF.